One sample yielded the 26 T cell receptor beta chains listed below, sequenced in a study of T cells in Graves' hyperthyroidism and ophthalmopathy. TCR beta CDR3 sequences were amplified from RNA transcripts. HTBI primers were used for first-round RT-PCR of the TCR CDR3. TCRdb re-called the multiplex PCR reads through MiXCR, storing one row per CDR3 protein. This sample has about 640,000 distinct CDR3 sequences; more than 12% occur once, and the top ten carry roughly an eighth. The sample taken for sequencing was blood. These TCRs come from a woman in her 50s with Graves' ophthalmopathy.

This clonotype was seen repeatedly, ten times or more. The genes are TRBV27 and TRBJ1-2, with 8 positions matching TRBD1. CDR3 length: 13 residues. The J segment lost 4 bases and the V segment lost 4 bases, leaving 2 bases of the junction unmatched. Germline CDR1 MNHEY, CDR2 SMNVEV (reference sequence). The DNA for the CDR3 is TGTGCCAGCAGTTGGACAGGGAGCTATGGCTACACCTTC. It yields the protein CASSWTGSYGYTF.

The chain is built from TRBV3-1 and TRBJ1-1; D gene uncertain. The CDR3 contains 13 residues. The germline gives CDR1 LGHDT, CDR2 YNNKEL (reference sequence). The germline V and J ends were trimmed by 3 bases and 6 bases, with 11 bases remaining between them. The CDR3 region has the DNA TGTGCCAGCAGCCACCCACAAGATGCTGAAGCTTTCTTT. Translated: CASSHPQDAEAFF.

In its sample, this clonotype was seen many times. The rearrangement uses TRBV20-1 and TRBJ2-5, with 7 bases identical to TRBD1. This CDR3 contains 14 residues. The ends lost 2 bases at V and 2 bases at J; junction bases unmatched: 5. Per germline, CDR1 DFQATT and CDR2 SNEGSKA (reference sequence). The CDR3 bases are TGCAGTGCTAGAAGAGGGACAGAACAAGAGACCCAGTACTTC. Translation: CSARRGTEQETQYF.

This clonotype was recorded at least ten times. V gene TRBV9 combines with J gene TRBJ2-1; 13 nucleotides match TRBD2. Germline V gene lookup returns CDR1 SGDLS and CDR2 YYNGEE. The CDR3 spans 16 residues. The V segment lost 0 bases and the J segment 7 bases; nucleotides outside the gene matches: 4. CDR3 in DNA: TGTGCCAGCAGCGTAGCTGGACTAGCGGGAGTGAATGAGCAGTTCTTC. This gives the protein CASSVAGLAGVNEQFF.

This clonotype came up many times. The rearrangement joins TRBV7-8 to TRBJ2-7; D remains unclear. This CDR3 spans 16 amino acids. The germline V and J ends were trimmed by 2 bases and 0 bases, with 14 bases remaining between them. Germline V CDR1 and CDR2: SGHVS, FQNEAQ. CDR3 DNA sequence: TGTGCCAGCAGCTTACAGTCGTCTTATAGCTCCTACGAGCAGTACTTC. Residues: CASSLQSSYSSYEQYF.

The chain uses TRBV7-9 and TRBJ2-1; 7 nucleotides line up with TRBD2. V gave up 7 bases and J gave up 10 bases; unmatched junction bases: 4. This CDR3 contains 11 residues. Germline values: CDR1 SEHNR, CDR2 FQNEAQ (reference sequence). The CDR3, as DNA: TGTGCCAGCAATCGGGGGGTCGAGCAGTTCTTC. As protein: CASNRGVEQFF.

Many counts were recorded for this clonotype. V usage is TRBV7-2 and J usage is TRBJ2-7, with 7 nucleotides matching TRBD1. CDR3 size: 16 residues. V dropped 3 bases and J dropped 0; count of bases not matched to a gene: 8. Per the germline V gene, CDR1 is SGHTA and CDR2 is FQGNSA. The DNA of the CDR3 is TGTGCCAGCAGCTTCAGGAAATGGACAGGCTCCTACGAGCAGTACTTC. Translation gives CASSFRKWTGSYEQYF.

In its sample, this clonotype was seen many times. V usage is TRBV30 and J usage is TRBJ2-5; D not certain. CDR1 GTSNPN and CDR2 SVGIG come from the germline V gene (reference sequence). Trimming took off 0 bases at V and 4 bases at J, with 12 bases between the two ends. The CDR3 spans 14 residues. This CDR3 reads CAWSVRGFGETQYF. The DNA for the CDR3 is TGTGCCTGGAGTGTACGCGGATTTGGAGAGACCCAGTACTTC.

This clonotype was recorded many times. The gene calls are TRBV24-1 and TRBJ2-1; the match to TRBD2 covers 9 bases. Looked up from germline, CDR1 is KGHDR and CDR2 is SFDVKD. V shed 7 bases and J 2 bases; nucleotides not matched to a gene: 2. The CDR3 has 14 residues. In DNA, the CDR3 is TGTGCCACCAGGGGCGGGAGGGCCTACAATGAGCAGTTCTTC. Amino acid sequence: CATRGGRAYNEQFF.

This clonotype was seen many times. This rearrangement joins TRBV2 to TRBJ1-1; 8 positions match TRBD1. V lost 2 bases and J lost 4; bases outside the gene matches: 6. CDR3 length equals 15 residues. The V gene's germline CDR1 is SNHLY and CDR2 FYNNEI. CDR3 loop: CASSERAGGGTEAFF. In nucleotides, the CDR3 is TGTGCCAGCAGTGAACGGGCAGGGGGCGGCACTGAAGCTTTCTTT.

This clonotype was counted ten times or more. This chain links TRBV7-9 with TRBJ2-2; 11 bases fit TRBD1. CDR3 length: 19 amino acids. Trimming cost V 3 bases and J 0 bases; bases outside gene matches: 9. Germline CDR1 SEHNR, CDR2 FQNEAQ (reference sequence). This CDR3 is CASSFGTGGSDANTGELFF. CDR3 coding DNA: TGTGCCAGCAGCTTTGGGACAGGGGGATCTGACGCGAACACCGGGGAGCTGTTTTTT. Combining the CDR3 with reference TRBV7-9 and TRBJ2-2 gives the whole variable domain DTGVSQNPRHKITKRGQNVTFRCDPISEHNRLYWYRQTLGQGPEFLTYFQNEAQLEKSRLLSDRFSAERPKGSFSTLEIQRTEQGDSAMYLCASSFGTGGSDANTGELFFGEGSRLTVL.

Details on this clonotype: Being one base from a much bigger clone, this may be a read error. Written as DNA, the CDR3 is TGTGCCAGCAGTTCGACTAGCGGGAGCAACGAGCAGTACTTC. This translates into CASSSTSGSNEQYF. The J gene is TRBJ2-7, the V gene TRBV28; 12 bases are shared with TRBD2. This CDR3 region has 14 residues. With 4 bases clipped from V and 5 bases from J, the junction kept 3 bases outside the gene matches. From germline, CDR1 is MDHEN and CDR2 SYDVKM.

The chain joins TRBV5-6 to TRBJ2-5; D not certain. Germline V gene sequence: CDR1 SGHDT, CDR2 YYEEEE. V was cut by 1 base and J by 0 bases, with 13 bases left in between. This CDR3 is 16 amino acids long. The CDR3 region is CASSLFARRYQETQYF. In nucleotides, the CDR3 is TGTGCCAGCAGCTTGTTTGCGAGGCGGTACCAAGAGACCCAGTACTTC.

In its sample, this clonotype was seen many times. The gene calls are TRBV30 and TRBJ1-5; 7 bases are a match to TRBD1. This CDR3 region has 16 residues. After removal of 2 bases from V and 3 bases from J, the junction contained 10 bases not matched to a gene. Germline-derived CDR1 and CDR2 are GTSNPN and SVGIG (reference sequence). CDR3 amino acids: CAWSPPPGQNNQPQHF. The CDR3 DNA reads as TGTGCCTGGAGTCCACCTCCGGGACAGAACAATCAGCCCCAGCATTTT.

This clonotype came up many times. The rearrangement uses TRBV12-3 or TRBV12-4 and TRBJ2-7, with D perhaps given as TRBD1 or TRBD2 (5 bases each). Trimming removed 3 bases from V and 2 bases from J, with 11 bases in between. CDR3 size: 14 residues. Here the CDR3 DNA reads TGTGCCAGCAGTTTTCGGGACGACGCCTACGAGCAGTACTTC. It codes for CASSFRDDAYEQYF.

The gene calls are TRBV28 and TRBJ2-1; TRBD2 matches 11 bases. The CDR3 has 15 amino acids. CDR1 MDHEN and CDR2 SYDVKM come from the germline V gene. V was pared by 2 bases and J by 8 bases, with 5 bases of the junction left unmatched. The DNA of the CDR3 is TGTGCCAGCAGTTTACTAGCGGGGGGTTTTCATGAGCAGTTCTTC. Its protein is CASSLLAGGFHEQFF.

The chain has TRBV6-4 and TRBJ2-3; 15 bases are shared with TRBD2. The CDR3 has 17 residues. Per the germline V gene, CDR1 is MRHNA and CDR2 is SNTAGT. V was clipped by 5 bases and J by 6 bases; unmatched bases: 9. The CDR3 DNA is TGTGCCAGCAGTCCCGGACTAGCGGGAGGGTCACATGATACGCAGTATTTT. Translation: CASSPGLAGGSHDTQYF.

This chain connects TRBV4-3 to TRBJ1-2; D ambiguous. The germline V gene has CDR1 LGHNA and CDR2 YSLEER. V was cut by 1 base and J by 8 bases, with 11 bases left in between. The CDR3 loop spans 13 amino acids. The DNA for the CDR3 is TGCGCCAGCAGCCAAGTTGGTCAGGAGGGCTACACCTTC. Residues: CASSQVGQEGYTF.

The gene calls are TRBV7-2 and TRBJ1-6, with no clear D. Deletions cut 5 bases from V and 8 bases from J, with 13 bases between. Germline lookup yields CDR1 SGHTA and CDR2 FQGNSA. CDR3 length: 14 residues. CDR3 region: CASSPEGGDSPLHF. The DNA for the CDR3 is TGTGCCAGCAGCCCGGAAGGAGGAGATTCACCCCTCCACTTT.

Many counts were recorded for this clonotype. The chain carries TRBV2 and TRBJ2-7, with D possibly TRBD2 on 6 matching bases. CDR1 and CDR2 from the germline V gene are SNHLY and FYNNEI. Trimming shortened V by 0 bases and J by 1 base, and 10 bases separated the two germline ends. This CDR3 is built from 15 residues. CDR3 DNA: TGTGCCAGCAGTGAAGCGTCTAGCGCTTCCTACGAGCAGTACTTC. Translated, it gives CASSEASSASYEQYF.

At least ten counts were recorded for this clonotype. The V and J genes are TRBV18 and TRBJ2-1, with 7 bases matching TRBD2. Trimming removed 5 bases from V and 6 bases from J; junction bases left unmatched: 10. CDR1 is KGHSH and CDR2 is LQKENI in the germline V gene. This CDR3 is 15 amino acids long. In nucleotides, the CDR3 is TGTGCCAGCTCAAAAAGAGCGGGGTCCGGCAATGAGCAGTTCTTC. Translated, it gives CASSKRAGSGNEQFF.

The CDR3 nucleotides are TGTGCCAGCAGCTGGGGCCGGGGGGTGGACACACACAATGAGCAGTTCTTC. Protein product: CASSWGRGVDTHNEQFF. The chain recombines TRBV5-5 with TRBJ2-1; 7 nucleotides line up with TRBD2. V shed 3 bases and J 5 bases; nucleotides not matched to a gene: 14. Germline V CDR1 and CDR2: SGHKS, YYEKEE (reference sequence). CDR3 length: 17 amino acids.

The chain carries TRBV7-2 and TRBJ2-3; the match to TRBD2 covers 11 bases. The J segment lost 1 base and the V segment lost 3 bases, leaving 9 bases of the junction unmatched. The CDR3 is 18 amino acids. The germline gives CDR1 SGHTA, CDR2 FQGNSA. Here the CDR3 reads CASSFAGALAGGTDTQYF. DNA of the CDR3: TGTGCCAGCAGCTTCGCCGGAGCACTAGCGGGAGGCACAGATACGCAGTATTTT.

Only a few counts were recorded for this clonotype. V and J are TRBV5-6 and TRBJ1-5; D is ambiguous. V lost 0 bases and J 7 bases, leaving 14 bases between the germline ends. In germline, CDR1 is SGHDT, CDR2 YYEEEE. The CDR3 extends over 15 amino acids. The CDR3 loop is CASSLGWRDGQPQHF. The CDR3 DNA is TGTGCCAGCAGCTTGGGGTGGAGGGATGGCCAGCCCCAGCATTTT.

The table lists this clonotype with many counts. V is TRBV10-3 and J is TRBJ1-5; perhaps TRBD1 as D (5 bases). The CDR3 consists of 15 residues. V was shortened by 0 bases and J by 1 base, with 7 bases between the two germline ends. Germline CDR1 ENHRY, CDR2 SYGVKD. In DNA, the CDR3 is TGTGCCATCAGTGAGTCAAGGGGAAGCAATCAGCCCCAGCATTTT. Protein: CAISESRGSNQPQHF.

Many counts were recorded for this clonotype. This chain links TRBV5-5 with TRBJ2-3; D call uncertain. The germline V gene has CDR1 SGHKS and CDR2 YYEKEE (reference sequence). The ends were cut back, 4 bases at V and 2 bases at J, with 11 bases in the middle. The CDR3 covers 14 residues. Written as DNA, the CDR3 is TGTGCCAGCAGCCCCGCTACTAACACAGATACGCAGTATTTT. It specifies CASSPATNTDTQYF.